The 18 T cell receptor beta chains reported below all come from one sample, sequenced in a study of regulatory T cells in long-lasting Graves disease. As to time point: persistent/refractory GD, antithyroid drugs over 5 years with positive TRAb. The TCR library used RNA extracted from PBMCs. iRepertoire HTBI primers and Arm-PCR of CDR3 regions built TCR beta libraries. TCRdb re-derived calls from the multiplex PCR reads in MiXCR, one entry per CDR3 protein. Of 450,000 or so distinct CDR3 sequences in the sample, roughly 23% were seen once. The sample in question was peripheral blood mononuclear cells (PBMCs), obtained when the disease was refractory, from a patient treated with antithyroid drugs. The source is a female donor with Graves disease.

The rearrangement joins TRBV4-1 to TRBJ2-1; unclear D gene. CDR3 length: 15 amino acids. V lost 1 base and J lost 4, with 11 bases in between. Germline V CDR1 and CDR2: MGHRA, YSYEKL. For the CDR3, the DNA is TGCGCCAGCAGCCAAGTGGGATCGGTTTACAATGAGCAGTTCTTC. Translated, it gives CASSQVGSVYNEQFF.

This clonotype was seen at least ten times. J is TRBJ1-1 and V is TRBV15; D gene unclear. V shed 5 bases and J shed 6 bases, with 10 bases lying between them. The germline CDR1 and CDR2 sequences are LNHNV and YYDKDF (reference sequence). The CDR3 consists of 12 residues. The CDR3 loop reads CATSGLNSEAFF. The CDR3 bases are TGTGCCACCAGCGGACTAAACTCTGAAGCTTTCTTT.

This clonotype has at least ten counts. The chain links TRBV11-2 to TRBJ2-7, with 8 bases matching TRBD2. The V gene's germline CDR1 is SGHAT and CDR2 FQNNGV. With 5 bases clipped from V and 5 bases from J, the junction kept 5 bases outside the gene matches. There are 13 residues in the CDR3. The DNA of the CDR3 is TGTGCCAGCAGCCGGGTAGCGGGAAACGAGCAGTACTTC. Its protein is CASSRVAGNEQYF. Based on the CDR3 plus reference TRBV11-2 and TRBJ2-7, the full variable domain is EAGVAQSPRYKIIEKRQSVAFWCNPISGHATLYWYQQILGQGPKLLIQFQNNGVVDDSQLPKDRFSAERLKGVDSTLKIQPAKLEDSAVYLCASSRVAGNEQYFGPGTRLTVT.

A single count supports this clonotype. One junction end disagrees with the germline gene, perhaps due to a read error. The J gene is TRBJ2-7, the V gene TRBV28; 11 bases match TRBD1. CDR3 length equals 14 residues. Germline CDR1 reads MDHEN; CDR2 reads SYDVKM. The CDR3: CASSGQGAGYEQHF. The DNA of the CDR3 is TGTGCCAGCAGCGGACAGGGGGCGGGCTACGAGCAGCACTTC.

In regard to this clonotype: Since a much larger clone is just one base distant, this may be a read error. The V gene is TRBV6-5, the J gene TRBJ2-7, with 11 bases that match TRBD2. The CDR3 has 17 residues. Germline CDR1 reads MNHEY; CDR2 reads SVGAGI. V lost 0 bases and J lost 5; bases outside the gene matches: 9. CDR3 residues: CASSYSKATSGIHEQYF. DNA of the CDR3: TGTGCCAGCAGTTACTCGAAGGCGACTAGCGGGATACACGAGCAGTACTTC.

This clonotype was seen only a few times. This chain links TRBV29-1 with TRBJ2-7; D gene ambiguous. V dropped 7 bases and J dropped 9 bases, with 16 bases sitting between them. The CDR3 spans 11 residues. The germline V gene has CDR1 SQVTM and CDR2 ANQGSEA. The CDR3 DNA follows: TGCAGCGCCGAGACAAGTCTAGTGCAGTACTTC. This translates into CSAETSLVQYF.

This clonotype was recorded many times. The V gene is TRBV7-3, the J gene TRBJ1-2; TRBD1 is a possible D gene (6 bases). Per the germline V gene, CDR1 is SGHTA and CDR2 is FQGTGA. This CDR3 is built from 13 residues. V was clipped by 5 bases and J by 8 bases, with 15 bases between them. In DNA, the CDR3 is TGTGCCAGCAGCCCTACGGGGGCGGGCGGCTACACCTTC. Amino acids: CASSPTGAGGYTF.

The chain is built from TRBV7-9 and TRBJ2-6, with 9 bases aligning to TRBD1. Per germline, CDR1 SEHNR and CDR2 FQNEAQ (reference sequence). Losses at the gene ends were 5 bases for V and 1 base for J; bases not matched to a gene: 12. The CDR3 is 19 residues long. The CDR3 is CASSGPGTGSRSGANVLTF. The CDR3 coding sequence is TGTGCCAGCAGCGGACCCGGGACAGGGTCTCGATCTGGGGCCAACGTCCTGACTTTC.

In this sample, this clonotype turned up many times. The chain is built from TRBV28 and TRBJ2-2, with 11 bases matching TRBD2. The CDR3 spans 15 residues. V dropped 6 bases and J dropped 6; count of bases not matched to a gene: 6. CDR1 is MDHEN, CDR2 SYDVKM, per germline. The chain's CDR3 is CASRQTSGSAGELFF. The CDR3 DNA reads TGTGCCAGCAGGCAAACTAGCGGGAGTGCCGGGGAGCTGTTTTTT.

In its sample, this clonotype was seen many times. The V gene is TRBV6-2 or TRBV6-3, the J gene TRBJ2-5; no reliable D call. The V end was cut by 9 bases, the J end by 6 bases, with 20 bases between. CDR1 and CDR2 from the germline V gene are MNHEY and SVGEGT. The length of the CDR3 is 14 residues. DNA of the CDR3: TGTGCCAGTAACTTCGGCGGCACGGCGAAGACCCAGTACTTC. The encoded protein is CASNFGGTAKTQYF.

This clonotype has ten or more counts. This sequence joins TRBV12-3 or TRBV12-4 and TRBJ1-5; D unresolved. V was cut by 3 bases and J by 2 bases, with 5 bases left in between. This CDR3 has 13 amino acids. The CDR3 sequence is CASSFARNQPQHF. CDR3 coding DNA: TGTGCCAGCAGTTTTGCGCGCAATCAGCCCCAGCATTTT.

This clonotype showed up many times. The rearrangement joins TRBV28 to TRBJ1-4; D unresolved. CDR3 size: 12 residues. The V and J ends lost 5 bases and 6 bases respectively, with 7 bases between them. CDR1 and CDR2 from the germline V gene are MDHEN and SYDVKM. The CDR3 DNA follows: TGTGCCAGCAGTCCCAGACATGAAAAACTGTTTTTT. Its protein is CASSPRHEKLFF. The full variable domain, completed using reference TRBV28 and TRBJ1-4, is DVKVTQSSRYLVKRTGEKVFLECVQDMDHENMFWYRQDPGLGLRLIYFSYDVKMKEKGDIPEGYSVSREKKERFSLILESASTNQTSMYLCASSPRHEKLFFGSGTQLSVL.

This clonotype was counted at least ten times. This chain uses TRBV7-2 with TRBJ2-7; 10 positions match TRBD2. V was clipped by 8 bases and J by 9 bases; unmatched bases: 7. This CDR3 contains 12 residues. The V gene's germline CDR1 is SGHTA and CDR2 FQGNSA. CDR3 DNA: TGTGCCAGCCGCAAGCGGGGGGGTTCGCAGTACTTC. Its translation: CASRKRGGSQYF.

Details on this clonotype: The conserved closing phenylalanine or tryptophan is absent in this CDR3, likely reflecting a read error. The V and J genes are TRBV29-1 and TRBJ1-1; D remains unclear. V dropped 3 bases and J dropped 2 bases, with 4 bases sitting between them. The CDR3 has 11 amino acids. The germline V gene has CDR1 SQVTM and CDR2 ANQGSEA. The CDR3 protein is CSVEENTEAFL. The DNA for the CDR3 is TGCAGCGTTGAGGAAAACACTGAAGCTTTCCTT.

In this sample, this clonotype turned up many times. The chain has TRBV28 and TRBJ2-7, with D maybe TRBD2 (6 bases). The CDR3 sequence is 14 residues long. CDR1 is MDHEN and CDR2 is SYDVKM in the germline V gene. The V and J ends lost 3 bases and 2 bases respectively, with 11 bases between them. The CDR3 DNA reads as TGTGCCAGCAGTTTCCCTAGCGTACCCTACGAGCAGTACTTC. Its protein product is CASSFPSVPYEQYF.

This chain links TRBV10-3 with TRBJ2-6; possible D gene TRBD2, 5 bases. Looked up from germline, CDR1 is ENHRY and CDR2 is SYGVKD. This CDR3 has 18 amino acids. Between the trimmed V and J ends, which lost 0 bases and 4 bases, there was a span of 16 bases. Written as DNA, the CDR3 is TGTGCCATCAGTGAGTCCATAGAGGGAAGGCCCGGGGCCAACGTCCTGACTTTC. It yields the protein CAISESIEGRPGANVLTF.

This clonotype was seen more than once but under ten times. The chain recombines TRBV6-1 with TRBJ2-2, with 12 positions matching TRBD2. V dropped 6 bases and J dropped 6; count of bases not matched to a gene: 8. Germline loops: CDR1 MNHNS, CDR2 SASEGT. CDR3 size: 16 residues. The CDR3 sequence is CASSFETSGSSGELFF. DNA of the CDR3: TGTGCCAGCAGCTTCGAGACTAGCGGGAGTTCCGGGGAGCTGTTTTTT.

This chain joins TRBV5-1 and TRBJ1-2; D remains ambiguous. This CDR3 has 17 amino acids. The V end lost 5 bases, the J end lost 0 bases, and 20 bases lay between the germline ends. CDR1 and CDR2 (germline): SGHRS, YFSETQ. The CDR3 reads CASRRPGESTSNYGYTF. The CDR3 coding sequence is TGCGCCAGCAGAAGGCCTGGGGAGTCTACTTCTAACTATGGCTACACCTTC. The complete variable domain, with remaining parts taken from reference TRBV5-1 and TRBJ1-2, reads KAGVTQTPRYLIKTRGQQVTLSCSPISGHRSVSWYQQTPGQGLQFLFEYFSETQRNKGNFPGRFSGRQFSNSRSEMNVSTLELGDSALYLCASRRPGESTSNYGYTFGSGTRLTVV.